This T cell receptor (beta chain) was retrieved from a study of tumor-infiltrating lymphocytes in primary liver carcinoma. Findings and limits, study-wide: When set against blood, tumors had a significantly higher top-250-clone fraction (p = 0.039).

Trimming cost V 9 bases and J 3 bases, with 16 bases left between them. The germline V gene has CDR1 MGHRA and CDR2 YSYEKL. There are 14 residues in the CDR3. From about 19-30 mg of unsorted bulk tissue, DNA and RNA were co-extracted together. Through surgical resection, the patients' primary liver carcinoma was treated. As concerns this clonotype: Its antigen is as yet unknown.

Constant-region priming of around 500 ng total RNA yielded TCR beta cDNA. A slightly modified ARM-PCR protocol with three nested multiplex PCR rounds produced these TCR beta libraries. TRBV1-TRBV30 forward primers and a C-beta reverse primer were used in the first two PCR rounds, which each ran for around 10 cycles. TCRdb reprocessed the multiplex PCR reads with MiXCR, giving one entry per CDR3 protein. This repertoire shows roughly 120,000 distinct CDR3 sequences, approximately 70% found once; its top ten account for 7% to 10%. This clonotype was obtained from a woman in her sixties or seventies with primary liver carcinoma and hepatitis B virus infection. This chain connects TRBV4-1 to TRBJ2-3; D ambiguous. Sequencing was done on a sample of liver tumor tissue from sampling region 1. This sample's subset: tumor region T1, superior pole. CDR3 DNA: TGCGCCAGTAACCAGACGATCGGAACAGATACGCAGTATTTT. This gives the protein CASNQTIGTDTQYF.